The 4 T cell receptor beta chains in this list originate from one sample, sequenced in a study of blood T cell repertoires in COVID-19. Profiled with immunoSEQ multiplex PCR; TCRdb holds only in-frame clones, not every one. The profile shows approximately 330,000 clones, about 90% of them singletons. The specimen was peripheral blood. The origin of the receptors is a woman in her thirties or forties with COVID-19, enrolled during active disease.

The chain joins TRBV7-2 to TRBJ1-1; D ambiguous. Germline-derived CDR1 and CDR2 are SGHTA and FQGNSA. The CDR3 sequence is 14 residues long. The V and J ends lost 2 bases and 1 base respectively, with 8 bases between them. CDR3 protein: CASSLRHPNTEAFF. CDR3 bases: TGTGCCAGCAGCTTAAGACACCCGAACACTGAAGCTTTCTTT.

The V call is TRBV4-2, the J call TRBJ2-2; 13 nucleotides match TRBD2. V lost 4 bases, J lost 3 bases, and 14 bases stayed unmatched. Germline CDR1 reads LGHNA; CDR2 reads YNFKEQ. The CDR3 covers 20 residues. This chain's CDR3 is CASSPRTSGGPYRDTGELFF. CDR3 in DNA: TGTGCCAGCAGCCCTCGGACTAGCGGGGGCCCCTATCGAGACACCGGGGAGCTGTTTTTT.

The chain combines TRBV5-1 with TRBJ2-3; D possibly corresponds to TRBD1 (5 bases). V dropped 4 bases and J dropped 3 bases, with 9 bases sitting between them. Germline CDR1 and CDR2: SGHRS and YFSETQ. CDR3 length equals 13 residues. CDR3 sequence (DNA): TGCGCCAGCAGCGCCAGGGAAACAGATACGCAGTATTTT. Translation: CASSARETDTQYF. The full variable domain, with the rest looked up from reference TRBV5-1 and TRBJ2-3, is KAGVTQTPRYLIKTRGQQVTLSCSPISGHRSVSWYQQTPGQGLQFLFEYFSETQRNKGNFPGRFSGRQFSNSRSEMNVSTLELGDSALYLCASSARETDTQYFGPGTRLTVL.

The chain joins TRBV2 to TRBJ2-7; 10 bases line up with TRBD1. CDR3 length: 15 amino acids. V dropped 4 bases and J dropped 2; count of bases not matched to a gene: 5. Germline CDR1 and CDR2: SNHLY and FYNNEI. The CDR3 here is CASSGGQGTPYEQYF. In DNA form, the CDR3 reads TGTGCCAGCAGTGGGGGACAGGGGACCCCCTACGAGCAGTACTTC.